The 4 T cell receptor beta chains below all came from one sample that was sequenced in a study of T cell responses to AZD1222 COVID-19 vaccine (dated by TCRdb to about 2021). The library was obtained by the immunoSEQ multiplex PCR assay. Here the immuneACCESS table is served through TCRdb, limited to in-frame sequences with V and J called. Missing clones are a known gap in these copies; in checked studies unresolved V genes cover under half, and the rest lacks a known reason. Here the sample has about 120,000 clones; about 86% occur a single time. Around 17% of the sample rests with the top ten. The time point label, read with the paper, signifies: about 28 days (+/-7) after the second vaccine dose. The sequences come from peripheral blood, collected 28 days after the second AZD1222 dose. The receptors were sampled from an adult who received the AZD1222 COVID-19 vaccine.

V gene TRBV7-8 combines with J gene TRBJ2-7; TRBD1 agrees at 7 bases. CDR3 size: 15 residues. After removal of 1 base from V and 2 bases from J, the junction contained 5 bases not matched to a gene. Germline lookup yields CDR1 SGHVS and CDR2 FQNEAQ. CDR3: CASSLEDRTPYEQYF. CDR3 DNA: TGTGCCAGCAGCTTAGAGGACAGGACCCCCTACGAGCAGTACTTC.

This clone was counted a few times. The chain has TRBV9 and TRBJ2-2; D might be TRBD2 (6 bases). The CDR3 is made up of 17 amino acids. The germline V and J ends were trimmed by 3 bases and 1 base, with 16 bases remaining between them. The V gene's germline CDR1 is SGDLS and CDR2 YYNGEE. The CDR3, as DNA: TGTGCCAGCAGCGCCCTCCCCGGAGGGGTGAACACCGGGGAGCTGTTTTTT. Protein: CASSALPGGVNTGELFF.

The CDR3 reads CASTQGTAGNTIYF. DNA of the CDR3: TGTGCCAGCACCCAGGGAACAGCTGGAAACACCATATATTTT. The chain has TRBV7-8 and TRBJ1-3; a weak D match, TRBD1 (5 bases). V was cut by 7 bases and J by 2 bases, with 12 bases left in between. Germline V gives CDR1 SGHVS, CDR2 FQNEAQ. The CDR3 totals 14 residues. Together with reference TRBV7-8 and TRBJ1-3, the CDR3 gives the full variable domain: GAGVSQSPRYKVAKRGQDVALRCDPISGHVSLFWYQQALGQGPEFLTYFQNEAQLDKSGLPSDRFFAERPEGSVSTLKIQRTQQEDSAVYLCASTQGTAGNTIYFGEGSWLTVV.

The chain recombines TRBV18 with TRBJ2-7; 7 nucleotides match TRBD2. J was trimmed by 6 bases and V by 3 bases; bases with no gene match: 2. CDR1 is KGHSH, CDR2 LQKENI, per germline. This CDR3 has 12 amino acids. Here the CDR3 reads CASSPGEGEQYF. The CDR3 DNA follows: TGTGCCAGCTCACCCGGGGAGGGCGAGCAGTACTTC.